This is a list of T cell receptor beta chains from one sample in a study of cytomegalovirus exposure and HLA in healthy donors. The table came from immunoSEQ multiplex PCR; TCRdb's copy has only in-frame clones and leaves some out. The repertoire has more than 100,000 clones, approximately 65% of them found once; the top ten carry 1.5%. Sequenced sample: PBMCs. These receptors all come from a young man in good health and CMV-seronegative. The conserved cysteine and the conserved F or W are not part of the CDR3 here. Some rows have no size entry. The others give once, few or many, or a class for an expanded clone.

j_call clone_size v_call cdr3_length cdr3_aa
TRBJ2-3 . TRBV5-4 10 ASSLYPDTQY
TRBJ1-1 . TRBV9 13 ASSVGGQLNTEAF
TRBJ2-6 . TRBV11-2 12 ASRVAFGANVLT
TRBJ2-7 . TRBV7-2 15 ASSLARLAGSLYEQY
TRBJ2-5 once TRBV7-8 10 ASSSSRETQY
TRBJ2-7 few TRBV5-6 10 ASSSSDNEQY
TRBJ2-5 . TRBV27 11 ASSLFAGETQY
TRBJ1-1 once TRBV13 12 ASSSTRFSGEAF
TRBJ1-1 . TRBV6-1 13 ASTRTGGWDTEAF
TRBJ2-3 . TRBV27 13 ASWESDRVEDTQY
TRBJ2-6 few TRBV28 13 ASSPAGTGANVLT
TRBJ1-1 . TRBV5-6 13 ASTSPQATSTEAF